This T cell receptor beta chain derives from a study of T cell repertoires in cytomegalovirus infection. Study at large: Well-studied HLA-B-restricted CMV epitopes were used in the study alongside recently identified HLA-C-restricted ones. CMV infection plus the matching HLA type was flagged by public TCR beta signatures.

Notes on this clonotype: Its antigen is as yet unknown.

From the reads, TCRdb called clonotypes with MiXCR, one entry per CDR3 protein. The table has some 920,000 distinct CDR3 sequences, around 32% seen once; the top ten hold roughly 13%. CDR1 ENHRY and CDR2 SYGVKD come from the germline V gene. The CDR3 extends over 13 amino acids. V lost 5 bases to trimming and J lost 12 bases, with 14 bases between them. The chain couples TRBV10-3 to TRBJ1-6; D unresolved. The sample was cultured CD8+ T cells from PBMCs, taken from culture after CMV antigen stimulation. The source is a human donor in good health (CMV status not recorded). Some clones in this sample may be carry-over from other donors' samples. The CDR3 bases are TGTGCCATCAGTTTGGACTGGGAACGACCCCTCCACTTT. Translation: CAISLDWERPLHF.